This is a list of T cell receptor beta chains from one sample in a study of identical twins. TCRdb re-called the 5' RACE reads with MiXCR, one entry per CDR3 protein. The sample contains roughly 770,000 distinct CDR3 sequences, over 15% of which appear only once. These data were also reused for a study on T cells expressing NK-cell markers.

The sample consisted of PBMCs. These TCRs come from a woman aged 18-29 years in good health. Each CDR3 is given with its conserved first and last residue. A D gene is named only where the DNA matches it firmly. Expanded clones are given a class, and other clones once, few, many or no size at all.

v_call	clone_size	d_call	j_call	cdr3_nt	cdr3_aa
TRBV9	NA	NA	TRBJ1-5	TGTGCCAGCAGCCCCGGGCACGTAGGGAATCAGCCCCAGCATTTT	CASSPGHVGNQPQHF
TRBV7-3	few	NA	TRBJ1-1	TGTGCCAGCAGCTTAAACCTCCTTAGGAACACTGAAGCTTTCTTT	CASSLNLLRNTEAFF
TRBV5-1	few	NA	TRBJ2-5	TGCGCCAGCAGCTTGGACAGAGTAAGAGAGACCCAGTACTTC	CASSLDRVRETQYF
TRBV4-3	NA	TRBD1	TRBJ2-1	TGCGCCAGCAGCCATCAGACAGGGTCCGGGAATGAGCAGTTCTTC	CASSHQTGSGNEQFF
TRBV5-1	few	TRBD1	TRBJ2-1	TGCGCCAGCAGCCCCGGGACAGGGTGGGTTAGGAATGAGCAGTTCTTC	CASSPGTGWVRNEQFF
TRBV6-2/TRBV6-3	NA	NA	TRBJ2-7	TGTGCCAGCAGTTACTTCACTATCTACGAGCAGTACTTC	CASSYFTIYEQYF
TRBV20-1	few	NA	TRBJ2-5	TGCAGTGCTAGAGCCCCCTTGGCAGGATACCAAGAGACCCAGTACTTC	CSARAPLAGYQETQYF
TRBV7-3	NA	NA	TRBJ2-6	TGTGCCAGCAGCTTATGGGCGAACTCTGGGGCCAACGTCCTGACTTTC	CASSLWANSGANVLTF
TRBV5-1	few	TRBD1	TRBJ2-3	TGCGCCAGCAGCGGGACAGGGGGCATGGATACGCAGTATTTT	CASSGTGGMDTQYF
TRBV6-1	NA	NA	TRBJ2-7	TGTGCCAGCAGGCCGGACCACATGAGGGGCTCCTACGAGCAGTACTTC	CASRPDHMRGSYEQYF
TRBV5-4	NA	NA	TRBJ1-1	TGTGCCAGCAGCACTCCTTCGGCCGCCACAACCGAAGCTTTCTTT	CASSTPSAATTEAFF
TRBV12-3/TRBV12-4	few	TRBD1	TRBJ1-6	TGTGCCAGCAGCTCCGGGACAGAACTTTTTTCCCTCCACTTT	CASSSGTELFSLHF
TRBV25-1	NA	NA	TRBJ2-3	TGTGCCAGCAGTGAGTCAACCGGAGCCAGCACAGATACGCAGTATTTT	CASSESTGASTDTQYF
TRBV18	NA	NA	TRBJ2-7	TGTGCCAGCTCACCTACTGGTACCCTAAAGGGGTTCGAGCAGTACTTC	CASSPTGTLKGFEQYF
TRBV12-3/TRBV12-4	NA	NA	TRBJ2-7	TGTGCCAGCAGCCCGACTCCACTACCCTTACGAGAGCAGTACTTC	CASSPTPLPLREQYF
TRBV6-5	few	TRBD2	TRBJ2-4	TGTGCCAGCAGTTATAGCGGGTTCGGTGACAAAAACATTCAGTACTTC	CASSYSGFGDKNIQYF
TRBV11-2	few	NA	TRBJ2-5	TGTGCCAGCACCACTTTGCGGAGGGGAGGTCGGAAGACCCAGTACTTC	CASTTLRRGGRKTQYF